This T cell receptor (beta chain) was sequenced for a study of T cells in Graves' hyperthyroidism and ophthalmopathy. Graves' hyperthyroidism was deemed stable absent ophthalmopathy progression within 18 months. Clinical symptoms, serum thyroxine and TRAb, thyroid ultrasound and orbital computed tomography together formed the diagnostic basis. Researchers took RNA transcripts and amplified the TCR beta CDR3 regions from them. An initial round of RT-PCR targeting the TCR CDR3 relied on the HTBI primer set. TCRdb processed the multiplex PCR reads anew with MiXCR; each CDR3 protein has one entry. The repertoire holds hundreds of thousands of distinct CDR3 sequences, with less than 15% as singletons. General study results and limits: Among clonotypes expanded in thyroid above 0.001, most were also found in blood.

A note on this clonotype: Its antigen remains unknown.

Germline CDR1 reads SGHRS; CDR2 reads YFSETQ. Deletions cut 0 bases from V and 1 base from J, with 10 bases between. This CDR3 region has 15 residues. Sequencing was performed on blood. This sequence was found in a woman younger than 30 with Graves' hyperthyroidism. The chain recombines TRBV5-1 with TRBJ2-5; D may be TRBD2 (6 bases). The CDR3 bases are TGCGCCAGCAGCTTGGCCGCGGGGTTCCAAGAGACCCAGTACTTC. The encoded protein is CASSLAAGFQETQYF.